This T cell receptor (beta chain) was observed in a study of cytomegalovirus exposure and HLA in healthy donors. Study background: Earlier sequencing of about 179 million T cells yielded nearly 120 million unique TCR beta sequences. Early on, a data release was issued that held tens of millions of unique TCRs from HLA-typed donors.

PCR amplification relied on 60 Vbeta primers (plus 13 Jbeta primers). Libraries were prepared by immunoSEQ multiplex PCR; TCRdb keeps only in-frame clonotypes and omits some of them. The listing contains about 70,000 clones. The CDR3 runs to 14 residues. The germline V and J ends were trimmed by 5 bases and 4 bases, with 14 bases remaining between them. In germline, CDR1 is SEHNR, CDR2 FQNEAQ (reference sequence). The TCR originated in a female donor in good health and CMV-seropositive. This chain links TRBV7-9 with TRBJ2-5; D possibly corresponds to TRBD1 (5 bases). The source material was PBMCs. The chain's CDR3 is CASSEDILVETQYF. For the CDR3, the DNA is TGTGCCAGCAGCGAGGACATTTTAGTAGAGACCCAGTACTTC.